The rows below give T cell receptor beta chains drawn from one sample of a study of type 1 and type 2 diabetes patients. TCRdb reprocessed the multiplex PCR reads with MiXCR, giving one entry per CDR3 protein. The sample holds under 300,000 distinct CDR3 sequences, 47% seen once. The sample comprised peripheral blood mononuclear cells (PBMCs). These receptors originate from a man younger than 35 with type 2 diabetes. CDR3s include the opening cysteine and the closing phenylalanine or tryptophan. The order of the fields is J gene, V gene, clone size, D gene, CDR3 DNA, CDR3 protein. The D gene is left open where the match is weak. Expanded clones get a size class; other rows say once, few or many, or leave the size out.

J gene: TRBJ2-7; V gene: TRBV12-3/TRBV12-4; clone size: -; D gene: TRBD2; CDR3 DNA: TGTGCCAGCAGCCCCCAAGGGGAGGGGGAGCAGTACTTC; CDR3 protein: CASSPQGEGEQYF
J gene: TRBJ2-7; V gene: TRBV10-3; clone size: -; D gene: -; CDR3 DNA: TGTGCCATCAGTCCCCGTCCCTCCAGCTCCTACGAGCAGTACTTC; CDR3 protein: CAISPRPSSSYEQYF
J gene: TRBJ2-1; V gene: TRBV27; clone size: once; D gene: TRBD1; CDR3 DNA: TGTGCCAGCAGTTTAACTGGGACAGGACATTACGGGGTCTCGGATGAGCAGTTCTTC; CDR3 protein: CASSLTGTGHYGVSDEQFF
J gene: TRBJ2-7; V gene: TRBV2; clone size: -; D gene: -; CDR3 DNA: TGTGCCAGCAGTGAATCAGCTAACTACGAGCAGTACTTC; CDR3 protein: CASSESANYEQYF
J gene: TRBJ2-7; V gene: TRBV4-1; clone size: few; D gene: TRBD1; CDR3 DNA: TGCGCCAGCAGCCAAGGACAGGGCTGGTCCTACGAGCAGTACTTC; CDR3 protein: CASSQGQGWSYEQYF
J gene: TRBJ2-6; V gene: TRBV19; clone size: many; D gene: -; CDR3 DNA: TGTGCCAGTAGTAAGCAGGTTCGCTCTGGGGCCAACGTCCTGACTTTC; CDR3 protein: CASSKQVRSGANVLTF
J gene: TRBJ2-7; V gene: TRBV29-1; clone size: few; D gene: -; CDR3 DNA: TGCAGCGTCCAGGGAATTGAATACGAGCAGTACTTC; CDR3 protein: CSVQGIEYEQYF
J gene: TRBJ2-1; V gene: TRBV2; clone size: many; D gene: -; CDR3 DNA: TGTGCCAGCAGTGAAAGCAGGGGAGCCTACAATGAGCAGTTCTTC; CDR3 protein: CASSESRGAYNEQFF
J gene: TRBJ2-7; V gene: TRBV6-6; clone size: -; D gene: -; CDR3 DNA: TGTGCCAGCAGTGCAATCAGGAGCCGTGAGTCCGAGCAGTACTTC; CDR3 protein: CASSAIRSRESEQYF
J gene: TRBJ2-5; V gene: TRBV28; clone size: -; D gene: -; CDR3 DNA: TGTGCCAGCAGTTTAGCTTATGCAGGGGCAGCGAAGACCCAGTACTTC; CDR3 protein: CASSLAYAGAAKTQYF
J gene: TRBJ2-1; V gene: TRBV10-3; clone size: few; D gene: -; CDR3 DNA: TGTGCCATCAGTGAGTCGGAGCGTAACTCCTACAATGAGCAGTTCTTC; CDR3 protein: CAISESERNSYNEQFF
J gene: TRBJ1-1; V gene: TRBV12-3/TRBV12-4; clone size: -; D gene: -; CDR3 DNA: TGTGCCAGCAGTTTGCATGGGGGGGAAAACACTGAAGCTTTCTTT; CDR3 protein: CASSLHGGENTEAFF
J gene: TRBJ1-1; V gene: TRBV25-1; clone size: -; D gene: -; CDR3 DNA: TGTGCCAGCAGTGAAAATCCGGGGCGGAACACTGAAGCTTTCTTT; CDR3 protein: CASSENPGRNTEAFF
J gene: TRBJ1-2; V gene: TRBV2; clone size: few; D gene: -; CDR3 DNA: TGTGCCAGCAGTGATTCAGGGGAGAACTATGGCTACACCTTC; CDR3 protein: CASSDSGENYGYTF
J gene: TRBJ2-7; V gene: TRBV4-2; clone size: -; D gene: TRBD2; CDR3 DNA: TGTGCCAGCAGCCAAGTAAAAGGCGGGGGGTGGGTCTACGAGCAGTACTTC; CDR3 protein: CASSQVKGGGWVYEQYF
J gene: TRBJ2-7; V gene: TRBV5-1; clone size: few; D gene: -; CDR3 DNA: TGCGCCAGCAGCTTCGGGTCTGGCTACGAGCAGTACTTC; CDR3 protein: CASSFGSGYEQYF
J gene: TRBJ2-5; V gene: TRBV24-1; clone size: -; D gene: -; CDR3 DNA: TGTGCCACCAGTGCTGGTACAGGACATCAAGAGACCCAGTACTTC; CDR3 protein: CATSAGTGHQETQYF
J gene: TRBJ1-2; V gene: TRBV11-2; clone size: few; D gene: -; CDR3 DNA: TGTGCCAGCAGCTTAGTCTCTGACGAGGGCTACACCTTC; CDR3 protein: CASSLVSDEGYTF
J gene: TRBJ1-3; V gene: TRBV19; clone size: few; D gene: -; CDR3 DNA: TGTGCCAGTAGTGTCTCTGGAAACACCATATATTTT; CDR3 protein: CASSVSGNTIYF
J gene: TRBJ2-7; V gene: TRBV10-2; clone size: few; D gene: -; CDR3 DNA: TGCGCCAGCAGTGTCGCAGAAGCCTACGAGCAGTACTTC; CDR3 protein: CASSVAEAYEQYF
J gene: TRBJ2-7; V gene: TRBV19; clone size: few; D gene: TRBD2; CDR3 DNA: TGTGCCAGTAGTTCCGGGACTAGCGGGATCTACGAGCAGTACTTC; CDR3 protein: CASSSGTSGIYEQYF
J gene: TRBJ2-7; V gene: TRBV5-1; clone size: few; D gene: -; CDR3 DNA: TGCGCCAGCAGCACTGGACAACACACCTACGAGCAGTACTTC; CDR3 protein: CASSTGQHTYEQYF
J gene: TRBJ1-6; V gene: TRBV10-3; clone size: many; D gene: TRBD1; CDR3 DNA: TGTGCCATCAGTCACCCCGGGACAGGGCAAACTTCACCCCTCCACTTT; CDR3 protein: CAISHPGTGQTSPLHF
J gene: TRBJ2-5; V gene: TRBV5-5; clone size: -; D gene: -; CDR3 DNA: TGTGCCAGCAGCTTACAAGACAGGTTAGAGACCCAGTACTTC; CDR3 protein: CASSLQDRLETQYF
J gene: TRBJ1-6; V gene: TRBV30; clone size: few; D gene: -; CDR3 DNA: TGTGCCTGGGGTAGGGCCGGCAATTCACCCCTCCACTTT; CDR3 protein: CAWGRAGNSPLHF
J gene: TRBJ2-7; V gene: TRBV12-3/TRBV12-4; clone size: few; D gene: -; CDR3 DNA: TGTGCCAGCAGTTTTACCCTAACAACCTACGAGCAGTACTTC; CDR3 protein: CASSFTLTTYEQYF
J gene: TRBJ2-1; V gene: TRBV30; clone size: -; D gene: TRBD2; CDR3 DNA: TGTGCCTGTCTCGGGGCTAGCGGGAGGATCAATGAGCAGTTCTTC; CDR3 protein: CACLGASGRINEQFF
J gene: TRBJ2-5; V gene: TRBV19; clone size: -; D gene: -; CDR3 DNA: TGTGCCAGTAGTAGAAGGGGGGGTACGGAGACCCAGTACTTC; CDR3 protein: CASSRRGGTETQYF
J gene: TRBJ2-7; V gene: TRBV19; clone size: few; D gene: TRBD2; CDR3 DNA: TGTGCCAGTAGCGATGTTCGGGGGGCTAGCGGGAGTACCTACGAGCAGTACTTC; CDR3 protein: CASSDVRGASGSTYEQYF
J gene: TRBJ2-7; V gene: TRBV19; clone size: once; D gene: TRBD2; CDR3 DNA: TGTGCCAGTAGCCCCGGGAAAACTAGCGGACACTCCTACGAGCGGTACTTC; CDR3 protein: CASSPGKTSGHSYERYF
J gene: TRBJ1-3; V gene: TRBV29-1; clone size: -; D gene: -; CDR3 DNA: TGCAGCGTTTTGGGGGAAGGAAACACCATATATTTT; CDR3 protein: CSVLGEGNTIYF
J gene: TRBJ2-7; V gene: TRBV6-2/TRBV6-3; clone size: -; D gene: -; CDR3 DNA: TGTGCCAGTAGCGGATACTCCTACGAGCAGTACTTC; CDR3 protein: CASSGYSYEQYF
J gene: TRBJ1-2; V gene: TRBV28; clone size: -; D gene: -; CDR3 DNA: TGTGCCAGCAGCCAACAGCGTTACTATGGCTACACCTTT; CDR3 protein: CASSQQRYYGYTF
J gene: TRBJ1-4; V gene: TRBV10-3; clone size: few; D gene: TRBD1; CDR3 DNA: TGTGCCATCAGCCCTCGAGGGACAGGGTTGGGGGAAAAACTGTTTTTT; CDR3 protein: CAISPRGTGLGEKLFF
J gene: TRBJ1-6; V gene: TRBV27; clone size: -; D gene: -; CDR3 DNA: TGTGCCAGCAGTTTATATGGGAGAGATTATAATTCACCCCTCCACTTT; CDR3 protein: CASSLYGRDYNSPLHF
J gene: TRBJ2-7; V gene: TRBV29-1; clone size: -; D gene: -; CDR3 DNA: TGCAGCGTTCCTGACCCTCAGGGACTCCGTTCCCACACCTTC; CDR3 protein: CSVPDPQGLRSHTF
J gene: TRBJ2-1; V gene: TRBV15; clone size: -; D gene: -; CDR3 DNA: TGTGCCACCAGCAGTTGGGACTCGCCTGGAAATGGGCAGTTCTTC; CDR3 protein: CATSSWDSPGNGQFF
J gene: TRBJ2-3; V gene: TRBV7-8; clone size: -; D gene: -; CDR3 DNA: TGTGCCAGCAGCTTCTATAGCACAGATACGCAGTATTTT; CDR3 protein: CASSFYSTDTQYF
J gene: TRBJ2-1; V gene: TRBV20-1; clone size: -; D gene: TRBD2; CDR3 DNA: TGCAGTGCGACAACTAGCGCTGAGCAGTTCTTC; CDR3 protein: CSATTSAEQFF
J gene: TRBJ2-5; V gene: TRBV2; clone size: few; D gene: -; CDR3 DNA: TGTGCCAGCAGTGAATCGTCCGGGGTCCAAGAGACCCAGTACTTC; CDR3 protein: CASSESSGVQETQYF
J gene: TRBJ2-7; V gene: TRBV29-1; clone size: few; D gene: -; CDR3 DNA: TGCAGCGTTGGTTCGGGCTACGAGCAGTACTTC; CDR3 protein: CSVGSGYEQYF